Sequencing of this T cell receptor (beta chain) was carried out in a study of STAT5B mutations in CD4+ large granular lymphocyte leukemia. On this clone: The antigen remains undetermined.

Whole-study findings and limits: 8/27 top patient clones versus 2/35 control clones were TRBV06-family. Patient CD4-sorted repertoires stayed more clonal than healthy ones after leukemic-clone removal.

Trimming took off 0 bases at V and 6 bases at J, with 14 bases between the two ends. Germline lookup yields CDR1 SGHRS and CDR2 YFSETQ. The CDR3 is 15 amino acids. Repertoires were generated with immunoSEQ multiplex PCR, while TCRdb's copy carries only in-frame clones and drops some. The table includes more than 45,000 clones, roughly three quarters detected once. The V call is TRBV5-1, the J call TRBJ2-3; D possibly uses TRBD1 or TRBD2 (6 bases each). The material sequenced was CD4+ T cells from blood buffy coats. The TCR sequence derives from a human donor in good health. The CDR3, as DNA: TGCGCCAGCAGCTTGGGTTTGGGGGGCCTGGATACGCAGTATTTT. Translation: CASSLGLGGLDTQYF.